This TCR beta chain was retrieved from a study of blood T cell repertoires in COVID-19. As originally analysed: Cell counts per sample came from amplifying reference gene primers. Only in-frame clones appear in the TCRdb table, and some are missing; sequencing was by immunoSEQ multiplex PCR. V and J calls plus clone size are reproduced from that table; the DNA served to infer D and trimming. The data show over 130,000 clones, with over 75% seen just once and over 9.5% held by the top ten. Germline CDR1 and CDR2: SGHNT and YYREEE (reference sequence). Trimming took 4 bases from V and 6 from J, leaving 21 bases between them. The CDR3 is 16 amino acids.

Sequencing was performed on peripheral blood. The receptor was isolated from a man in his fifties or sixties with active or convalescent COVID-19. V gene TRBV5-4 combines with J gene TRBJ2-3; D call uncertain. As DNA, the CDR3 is TGTGCCAGCAGCGGAAAGACTGAACGGTTTAAGGATACGCAGTATTTT. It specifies CASSGKTERFKDTQYF.